This T cell receptor (beta chain) was captured in a study of vaccination effects on CD4 cells after COVID-19 (dated by TCRdb to the early 2020s). About the investigation overall: Post-vaccine samples across the study were collected a median of 72 days after the second dose, with a range of 14 to 241. SARS-CoV-2 spike-specific CD4+ TCR repertoires from before and after mRNA vaccination were compared in COVID-19 convalescent patients and in infection-naive vaccine recipients. Cultures from other donors in the study were sequenced using the Oncomine TCR Beta short-read assay on an Illumina iSeq 100. A total of 9 to 11 COVID-19 convalescent patients and several SARS-CoV-2-naive healthy vaccine recipients were included in the full study. Overall results and qualifications from the work: Limitations of the study were the small number of convalescent patients and the absence of early post-infection timepoints. Marked clonal contraction was observed in both infection-induced and vaccine-induced clones at late post-vaccination timepoints, consistent with waning T cell responses. Among healthy vaccine recipients, nearly all vaccine-induced clones were SARS-CoV-2 mono-reactive, and just 1 of 255 was cross-reactive with common cold coronaviruses.

Trimming costs V 3 bases and J 0 bases, and their ends lie 12 bases apart. For CDR1 and CDR2, the germline V gene (reference sequence) lists GTSNPN and SVGIG. The cysteine opens and the phenylalanine closes a CDR3 of 15 amino acids. Solely the CDR3 DNA is kept, with 45 bases framed from the first base. About this clone itself: Its antigen is currently not known. No much larger clone exists at a distance of one base, and base qualities are not known.

Libraries came from the immunoSEQ multiplex PCR assay. DNA from the cultured, isolated CD4+ T cells was subjected to TCR beta CDR3 sequencing. The study's own analysis went as follows. Non-productive TCR sequences were discarded, and reads were trimmed to the CDR3 region, with only CDR3s of 7 or more amino acids retained. Antigen-specific clonotypes were identified with the MANAFEST web app by comparing expansion in peptide wells against reference cultures. To be called positive, a clone needed expansion at FDR<0.05 compared with the reference and with all other wells, an odds ratio greater than 5, and a frequency greater than 0.1% in two replicate wells. A clonotype was defined as cross-reactive if the clonotype was significantly expanded both in SARS-CoV-2 spike wells and in at least one common cold coronavirus spike condition. CDR3 similarity was assessed by Levenshtein distance using the stringdist R package, and unrooted trees were constructed with ape in R 3.6.1. TCRdb holds this immuneACCESS table with in-frame rearrangements only. Some clones are missing; in checked studies, unresolved V genes explain under half, and the rest has no known cause. V, J and clone size are those of that table, while D and trimming were read from the DNA. For this sample there are about 27,000 clones; roughly four fifths appear just once. The leading ten clones occupy almost 1.5% of the sample.

To identify antigen-specific CD4+ T cell clonotypes by their expansion, the ViraFEST assay first stimulated PBMC with viral peptide pools and then applied TCR sequencing. After less than 13 days of culture, CD4+ T cells were isolated with the EasySep CD4+ T cell isolation kit. Each participant got two doses of an mRNA SARS-CoV-2 vaccine, either BNT162b2 or mRNA-1273. Negative nucleocapsid antibody results before and after vaccination confirmed that the healthy vaccine recipients had no prior SARS-CoV-2 infection. Over 1.5 million PBMC per well were cultured with about 10 ug/ml peptides in IMDM containing around 5% human AB serum, around 9.7 IU/ml IL-2 and gentamicin. Half of the culture medium was replaced with fresh IL-2-containing medium on days 3 and 7. Unless otherwise noted, each peptide stimulation condition was cultured in triplicate wells. Using Ficoll-Paque Plus gradient centrifugation, PBMC were separated from whole blood and then either used fresh or cryopreserved at -140C. Overlapping peptide pools spanned the spike proteins of SARS-CoV-2 and the common cold coronaviruses HCoV-NL63, HCoV-OC43 and HCoV-229E. The QIAamp micro DNA kit was used to extract genomic DNA from the cultured CD4+ T cells.

Sample: CD4+ T cells from PBMCs cultured with HCoV-NL63 spike peptides, taken after COVID-19 vaccination. According to the study, the label for this sample's cell subset or site signals: HCoV-NL63 spike overlapping peptide pool stimulation. The rearrangement joined TRBV30 to TRBJ1-3, with the D gene not clear enough to name. This receptor was taken from a human donor who received a COVID-19 vaccine. Some clones in this sample may be carry-over from other donors' samples. The CDR3 protein: CAWRKDSYSGNTIYF. The nucleotide sequence reads TGTGCCTGGAGGAAGGACTCTTACTCTGGAAACACCATATATTTT.